What follows is one T cell receptor beta chain and its context. No antigen is known for it. V was pared by 1 base and J by 5 bases, with 17 bases between. This CDR3 region has 16 residues. Germline V gives CDR1 MGHRA, CDR2 YSYEKL. Here immunoSEQ multiplex PCR was the method, and the copy in TCRdb shows in-frame clones only, minus some. The sample lists roughly 19,000 clones; under 85% were seen once. These data are taken from a study of a mutant IDH1 vaccine in newly diagnosed glioma. Study at large: Therapy received beforehand was radiotherapy, temozolomide, or both, with most patients given both. General study findings and limits: Among all patients, vaccine-induced immune responses occurred in around 95%.

Time point defined: baseline, week 1 (first vaccination visit). Specified treatment: pre-vaccination baseline after standard-of-care therapy. The clonotype was recovered from a man between 40 and 49 years old with glioma. The J gene is TRBJ2-5, the V gene TRBV4-1, with D maybe TRBD1 (6 bases). Sequences were derived from PBMCs, sampled from a glioma patient treated with radiotherapy, temozolomide or both. The CDR3, as DNA: TGCGCCAGCAGCCAAGCCGGGACACGGACCTTGGAGACCCAGTACTTC. Its translation: CASSQAGTRTLETQYF.